The entry below describes one T cell receptor (beta chain). With 0 bases removed from V and 4 bases from J, the gap between germline ends came to 10 bases. This CDR3 contains 15 residues. Germline CDR1 SEHNR, CDR2 FQNEAQ (reference sequence). Positively selected for CCR7, the CD45RO-negative cells used as naive CD8 cells excluded terminally differentiated effector memory CD45RA+ cells. These data originate in a study of shared clonotypes between healthy human individuals. TCRdb's copy holds only in-frame clones and misses some; the assay was immunoSEQ multiplex PCR. Among 2 million to 2.5 million clones listed, about 95% were seen once.

Sequencing was carried out using naive CD8+ T cells sorted from blood. The chain couples TRBV7-9 to TRBJ2-1; no firm D call. The source of this sequence is a man between 18 and 29 years old in good health. For the CDR3, the DNA is TGTGCCAGCAGCTTAGCGTGGCAGATTTACAATGAGCAGTTCTTC. Amino acid sequence: CASSLAWQIYNEQFF.